This entry lists 28 T cell receptor beta chains sequenced from one sample in a study of blood T cell repertoires in COVID-19. TCRdb keeps only in-frame clones here, not all; method: immunoSEQ multiplex PCR. The sample shows over 120,000 clones, around 83% of them seen only once. Sequenced sample: peripheral blood. These receptors all stem from a man in his sixties with active or convalescent COVID-19.

CDR3 protein: CASTVDGGRSGNTIYF. The CDR3 bases are TGTGCCAGCACCGTCGATGGGGGCCGCTCTGGAAACACCATATATTTT. The chain combines TRBV5-4 with TRBJ1-3, with D perhaps matching TRBD1 (6 bases). In germline, CDR1 is SGHNT, CDR2 YYREEE (reference sequence). CDR3 size: 16 residues. Trimming shortened V by 6 bases and J by 0 bases, and 16 bases separated the two germline ends.

The chain uses TRBV7-6 and TRBJ2-1; 9 nucleotides agree with TRBD1. Germline assignment: CDR1 SGHVS and CDR2 FNYEAQ. V lost 2 bases, J lost 6 bases, and 11 bases stayed unmatched. The CDR3 extends over 17 amino acids. The CDR3 reads CASSLTGPGQGPNEQFF. CDR3 in DNA: TGTGCCAGCAGCTTAACTGGGCCGGGACAGGGTCCCAATGAGCAGTTCTTC. The variable domain in full, completed from reference TRBV7-6 and TRBJ2-1, reads GAGVSQSPRYKVTKRGQDVALRCDPISGHVSLYWYRQALGQGPEFLTYFNYEAQQDKSGLPNDRFSAERPEGSISTLTIQRTEQRDSAMYRCASSLTGPGQGPNEQFFGPGTRLTVL.

This clone was picked up one time. The gene calls are TRBV2 and TRBJ1-3; tentatively, D is TRBD1 (5 bases). The V end lost 7 bases, the J end lost 0 bases, and 10 bases lay between the germline ends. Germline CDR1 and CDR2: SNHLY and FYNNEI. CDR3 length: 14 residues. The CDR3 DNA is TGTGCCAGCACTAACGGGGGCTCTGGAAACACCATATATTTT. It translates to CASTNGGSGNTIYF.

The chain uses TRBV24-1 and TRBJ2-1, with TRBD2 identical over 11 bases. CDR1 is KGHDR, CDR2 SFDVKD, per germline. After removal of 4 bases from V and 3 bases from J, the junction contained 7 bases not matched to a gene. This CDR3 region has 17 residues. CDR3 nucleotides: TGTGCCACCAGTGAAGACCCGGGACTAGCGGTCTACAATGAGCAGTTCTTC. Its translation is CATSEDPGLAVYNEQFF.

The chain combines TRBV2 with TRBJ1-1, with D tentatively TRBD1 (5 bases). The germline V gene has CDR1 SNHLY and CDR2 FYNNEI. Between the trimmed V and J ends, which lost 7 bases and 1 base, there was a span of 13 bases. The CDR3 loop spans 14 amino acids. CDR3 nucleotides: TGTGCCAGCACCAGGGTGTCAACGAACACTGAAGCTTTCTTT. Translated, it gives CASTRVSTNTEAFF.

The chain employs TRBV14 and TRBJ1-1, with TRBD1 matching 7 bases. Trimming cost V 3 bases and J 1 base; bases outside gene matches: 2. The CDR3 runs to 14 residues. Germline lookup yields CDR1 SGHDN and CDR2 FVKESK. CDR3 region: CASSQGQKNTEAFF. CDR3 DNA: TGTGCCAGCAGCCAGGGACAGAAGAACACTGAAGCTTTCTTT.

The chain combines TRBV7-2 with TRBJ2-7; maybe TRBD1 (5 bases). Germline loops: CDR1 SGHTA, CDR2 FQGNSA. CDR3 length: 15 residues. Trimming took off 3 bases at V and 2 bases at J, with 14 bases between the two ends. For the CDR3, the DNA is TGTGCCAGCAGCTTCTCCAGGGTCGCAGCCTACGAGCAGTACTTC. It specifies CASSFSRVAAYEQYF. The whole variable domain, filled in from reference TRBV7-2 and TRBJ2-7, reads GAGVSQSPSNKVTEKGKDVELRCDPISGHTALYWYRQSLGQGLEFLIYFQGNSAPDKSGLPSDRFSAERTGGSVSTLTIQRTQQEDSAVYLCASSFSRVAAYEQYFGPGTRLTVT.

V usage is TRBV11-3 and J usage is TRBJ2-7; TRBD1 is a possible D gene (6 bases). V was shortened by 3 bases and J by 0 bases, with 12 bases between the two germline ends. Germline V CDR1 and CDR2: SGHNT, YENEEA. The CDR3 contains 15 residues. CDR3 bases: TGTGCCAGCAGCTTCACCTTAGGGGGCTCCTACGAGCAGTACTTC. The encoded protein is CASSFTLGGSYEQYF.

This clone was seen just once. The rearrangement links TRBV7-9 to TRBJ1-2; D is undetermined. CDR1 SEHNR and CDR2 FQNEAQ come from the germline V gene (reference sequence). The CDR3 totals 16 residues. V lost 5 bases and J lost 0, with 16 bases in between. The DNA for the CDR3 is TGTGCCAGCAGCCCTGAGTGGCAGACAACTAACTATGGCTACACCTTC. Translated: CASSPEWQTTNYGYTF.

V is TRBV7-2 and J is TRBJ1-1; D possibly corresponds to TRBD1 (6 bases). This CDR3 has 14 amino acids. The V end was cut by 5 bases, the J end by 6 bases, with 16 bases between. Per germline, CDR1 SGHTA and CDR2 FQGNSA. The CDR3 region has the DNA TGTGCCAGCAGCATCCCCAGGGGTATCTCTGAAGCTTTCTTT. Translating it yields CASSIPRGISEAFF.

The V call is TRBV5-8, the J call TRBJ1-2; 8 bases agree with TRBD1. V lost 5 bases and J lost 2; bases outside the gene matches: 14. Germline lookup yields CDR1 SGHTS and CDR2 YDEGEE. The CDR3 is made up of 17 amino acids. CDR3 in amino acids: CASRQASWQGANYGYTF. CDR3 nucleotides: TGTGCCAGCAGGCAAGCATCCTGGCAGGGGGCAAACTATGGCTACACCTTC.

This clone was detected a few times. The genes are TRBV20-1 and TRBJ1-1, with D possibly matching TRBD1 (6 bases). Trimming removed 3 bases at V and 4 bases at J, with 12 bases between. This CDR3 comprises 13 residues. CDR1 and CDR2 from the germline V gene are DFQATT and SNEGSKA (reference sequence). The CDR3 nucleotides read TGCAGTGCTAGTGTCAGGGGTCCCACTGAAGCTTTCTTT. Amino acid sequence: CSASVRGPTEAFF.

The chain employs TRBV19 and TRBJ1-5; 9 nucleotides match TRBD1. The germline V gene encodes CDR1 LNHDA and CDR2 SQIVND (reference sequence). The CDR3 totals 16 residues. Losses at the gene ends were 6 bases for V and 7 bases for J; bases not matched to a gene: 13. This CDR3 reads CASSKPPGQGGQPQHF. The CDR3, as DNA: TGTGCCAGTAGCAAACCACCGGGACAGGGAGGCCAGCCCCAGCATTTT. Supplemented by reference TRBV19 and TRBJ1-5, the full variable domain reads DGGITQSPKYLFRKEGQNVTLSCEQNLNHDAMYWYRQDPGQGLRLIYYSQIVNDFQKGDIAEGYSVSREKKESFPLTVTSAQKNPTAFYLCASSKPPGQGGQPQHFGDGTRLSIL.

J is TRBJ1-2 and V is TRBV28; 9 bases line up with TRBD1. This CDR3 comprises 15 residues. From germline, CDR1 is MDHEN and CDR2 SYDVKM. V trimming: 5 bases; J trimming: 5 bases; junction bases outside the gene matches: 9. CDR3 nucleotides: TGTGCCAGCAGTCCCCCGACAGGGGGAGCATATGGCTACACCTTC. Residues: CASSPPTGGAYGYTF.

The rearrangement links TRBV6-2 or TRBV6-3 to TRBJ2-1; 14 bases map to TRBD2. V was clipped by 4 bases and J by 6 bases; unmatched bases: 5. Germline lookup yields CDR1 MNHEY and CDR2 SVGEGT. The CDR3 sequence is 16 residues long. The CDR3 reads CASSWGLAGVGNEQFF. CDR3 sequence (DNA): TGTGCCAGCAGTTGGGGACTAGCGGGAGTAGGCAATGAGCAGTTCTTC.

This clone has just one count. The chain uses TRBV5-4 and TRBJ2-3; no firm D call. Trimming took off 0 bases at V and 1 base at J, with 12 bases between the two ends. This CDR3 has 16 amino acids. CDR1 and CDR2 from the germline V gene are SGHNT and YYREEE (reference sequence). The CDR3 spells CASSLAGRSGTDTQYF. The CDR3 region has the DNA TGTGCCAGCAGCTTGGCCGGCAGGTCGGGCACAGATACGCAGTATTTT.

This clone was found a few times. J is TRBJ1-1 and V is TRBV7-2; 8 bases line up with TRBD1. CDR1 is SGHTA and CDR2 is FQGNSA in the germline V gene. Trimming took 6 bases from V and 1 from J; bases not matched to a gene: 7. The CDR3 sequence is 15 residues long. CDR3 amino acids: CASRTGVQKNTEAFF. The CDR3 DNA follows: TGTGCCAGCAGGACAGGGGTTCAAAAGAACACTGAAGCTTTCTTT.

V and J are TRBV25-1 and TRBJ1-2; the match to TRBD1 covers 9 bases. J gave up 2 bases and V 4 bases, and 5 bases lay outside the gene matches. The CDR3 consists of 15 residues. Germline-derived CDR1 and CDR2 are MGHDK and SYGVNS. The CDR3 DNA sequence: TGTGCCAGCAGTGTTGGGACAGGGACGAACTATGGCTACACCTTC. The encoded protein is CASSVGTGTNYGYTF.

This chain links TRBV4-2 with TRBJ1-1; D gene unclear. V was trimmed by 6 bases and J by 0 bases, leaving 14 bases between them. Germline CDR1 reads LGHNA; CDR2 reads YNFKEQ. This CDR3 contains 15 residues. The CDR3: CASSPLAVMNTEAFF. The CDR3 region has the DNA TGTGCCAGCAGTCCCCTGGCGGTGATGAACACTGAAGCTTTCTTT.

This rearrangement joins TRBV10-2 to TRBJ2-5, with 9 bases lining up with TRBD2. The V gene's germline CDR1 is WSHSY and CDR2 SAAADI. The V and J ends lost 6 bases and 3 bases, in that order; junction bases with no gene match: 5. There are 14 residues in the CDR3. CDR3 DNA: TGCGCCAGCAGGGATAGCGGGAGTGAAGAGACCCAGTACTTC. Translating it yields CASRDSGSEETQYF.

V is TRBV30 and J is TRBJ2-1; the D gene is possibly TRBD2 (6 bases). Germline lookup yields CDR1 GTSNPN and CDR2 SVGIG (reference sequence). V was cut by 0 bases and J by 5 bases, with 14 bases left in between. The CDR3 has 15 residues. The CDR3 nucleotides are TGTGCCTGGAGTGTAGGAGCGGGTAGGGACAATGAGCAGTTCTTC. Protein product: CAWSVGAGRDNEQFF.

With regard to this clone: The germline gene is not matched at one end of the junction; a read error may be the cause. J is TRBJ2-1 and V is TRBV9; 13 bases match TRBD2. The germline gives CDR1 SGDLS, CDR2 YYNGEE. The CDR3 has 12 residues. CDR3 bases: TGTGCCAGTGCCTCGGGACTAGCGGGATTTGTCTTC. Translated, it gives CASASGLAGFVF.

The gene calls are TRBV11-3 and TRBJ2-5; 12 bases are a match to TRBD2. The V gene's germline CDR1 is SGHNT and CDR2 YENEEA. The trim removed 5 bases at V and 5 bases at J, leaving 6 bases unmatched. The CDR3 is 15 amino acids. Here the CDR3 DNA reads TGTGCCAGCAGCACCCTAGCGGGGGGGCAGGAGACCCAGTACTTC. Residues: CASSTLAGGQETQYF.

This chain links TRBV30 with TRBJ2-3, with D possibly TRBD2 on 7 matching bases. The CDR3 covers 15 residues. The V end lost 0 bases, the J end lost 5 bases, and 15 bases lay between the germline ends. Germline loops: CDR1 GTSNPN, CDR2 SVGIG (reference sequence). The CDR3 here is CAWSVGGLEGDTQYF. The CDR3 DNA follows: TGTGCCTGGAGTGTCGGGGGGCTTGAAGGAGATACGCAGTATTTT.

The chain recombines TRBV4-3 with TRBJ2-7, with TRBD2 matching 7 bases. Germline trimming cut 4 bases from V and 1 base from J; bases unmatched to any gene: 13. From germline, CDR1 is LGHNA and CDR2 YSLEER. The CDR3 extends over 17 amino acids. The CDR3 sequence is CASSPRVREAPSYEQYV. CDR3 nucleotides: TGCGCCAGCAGCCCCAGGGTTCGGGAGGCTCCTTCCTACGAGCAGTACGTC.

The chain couples TRBV24-1 to TRBJ2-1; the match to TRBD2 covers 10 bases. The CDR3 length is 16 residues. Germline values: CDR1 KGHDR, CDR2 SFDVKD. V shed 4 bases, J shed 4 bases, and the junction held 6 bases outside the gene matches. The CDR3 sequence: CATSDRGLADYNEQFF. The CDR3 nucleotides read TGTGCCACCAGTGACCGCGGACTAGCGGATTACAATGAGCAGTTCTTC.

The chain has TRBV30 and TRBJ1-5, with D possibly TRBD1 on 5 matching bases. The CDR3 sequence is 14 residues long. V was clipped by 0 bases and J by 4 bases, with 10 bases between them. Germline-derived CDR1 and CDR2 are GTSNPN and SVGIG (reference sequence). In DNA, the CDR3 is TGTGCCTGGAGTGTACAGGCCTCTAATCAGCCCCAGCATTTT. Translating it yields CAWSVQASNQPQHF.

The chain uses TRBV19 and TRBJ2-7; D gene uncertain. Trimming cost V 10 bases and J 2 bases, with 18 bases left between them. From germline, CDR1 is LNHDA and CDR2 SQIVND (reference sequence). The CDR3 length is 14 residues. CDR3 sequence: CANSSTSIPYEQYV. The CDR3 bases are TGTGCCAACTCCTCCACCTCGATCCCCTACGAGCAGTACGTC.